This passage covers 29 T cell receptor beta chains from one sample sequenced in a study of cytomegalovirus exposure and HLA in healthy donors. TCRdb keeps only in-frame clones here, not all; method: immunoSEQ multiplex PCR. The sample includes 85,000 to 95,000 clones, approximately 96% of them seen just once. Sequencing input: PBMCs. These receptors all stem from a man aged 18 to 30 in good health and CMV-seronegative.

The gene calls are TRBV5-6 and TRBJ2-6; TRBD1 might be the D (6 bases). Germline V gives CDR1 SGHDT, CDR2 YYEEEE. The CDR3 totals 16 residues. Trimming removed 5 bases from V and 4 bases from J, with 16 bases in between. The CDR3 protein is CASRTTGNSGANVLTF. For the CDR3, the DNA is TGTGCCAGCAGGACAACAGGGAACTCCGGGGCCAACGTCCTGACTTTC. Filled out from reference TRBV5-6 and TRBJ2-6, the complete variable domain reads DAGVTQSPTHLIKTRGQQVTLRCSPKSGHDTVSWYQQALGQGPQFIFQYYEEEERQRGNFPDRFSGHQFPNYSSELNVNALLLGDSALYLCASRTTGNSGANVLTFGAGSRLTVL.

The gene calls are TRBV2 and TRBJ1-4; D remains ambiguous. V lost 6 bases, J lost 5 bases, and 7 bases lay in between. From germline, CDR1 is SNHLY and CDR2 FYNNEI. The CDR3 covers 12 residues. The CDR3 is CASRVQNEKLFF. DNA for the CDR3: TGTGCCAGCAGGGTTCAGAATGAAAAACTGTTTTTT.

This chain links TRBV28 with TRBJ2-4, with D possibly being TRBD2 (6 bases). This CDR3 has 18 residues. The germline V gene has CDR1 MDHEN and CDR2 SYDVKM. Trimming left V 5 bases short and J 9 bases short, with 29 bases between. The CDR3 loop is CASSPSSGLAVTKGIQYF. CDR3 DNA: TGTGCCAGCAGTCCCTCTTCGGGATTAGCGGTAACTAAGGGCATTCAGTACTTC.

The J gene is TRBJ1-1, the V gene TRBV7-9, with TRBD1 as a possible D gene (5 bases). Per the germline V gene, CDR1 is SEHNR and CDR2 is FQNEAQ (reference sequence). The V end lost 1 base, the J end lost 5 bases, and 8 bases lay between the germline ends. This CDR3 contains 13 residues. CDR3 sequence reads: CASSLEGTTEAFF. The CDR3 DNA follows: TGTGCCAGCAGCTTAGAAGGGACTACTGAAGCTTTCTTT.

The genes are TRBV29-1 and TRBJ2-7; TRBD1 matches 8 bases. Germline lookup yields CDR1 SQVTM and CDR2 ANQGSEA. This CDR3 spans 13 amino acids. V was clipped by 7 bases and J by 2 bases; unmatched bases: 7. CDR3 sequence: CSGSQGATYEQYF. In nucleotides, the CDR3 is TGCAGCGGATCTCAGGGGGCGACCTACGAGCAGTACTTC.

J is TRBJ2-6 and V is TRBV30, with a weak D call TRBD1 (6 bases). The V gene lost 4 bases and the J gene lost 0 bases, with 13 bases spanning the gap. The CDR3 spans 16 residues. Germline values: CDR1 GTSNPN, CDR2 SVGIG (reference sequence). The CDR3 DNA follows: TGTGCCTGGAACGGACGGACAGTCTCTGGGGCCAACGTCCTGACTTTC. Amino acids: CAWNGRTVSGANVLTF.

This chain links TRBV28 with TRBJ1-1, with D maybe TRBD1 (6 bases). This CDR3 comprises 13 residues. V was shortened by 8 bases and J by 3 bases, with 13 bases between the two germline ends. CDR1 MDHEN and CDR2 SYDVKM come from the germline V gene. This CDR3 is CASHPGGYTEAFF. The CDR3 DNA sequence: TGTGCCAGCCATCCGGGGGGCTACACTGAAGCTTTCTTT.

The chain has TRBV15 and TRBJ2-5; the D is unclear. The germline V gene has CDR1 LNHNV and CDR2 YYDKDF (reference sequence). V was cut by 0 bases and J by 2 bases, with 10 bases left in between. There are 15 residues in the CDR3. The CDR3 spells CATSRDLADQETQYF. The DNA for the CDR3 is TGTGCCACCAGCAGAGATCTTGCGGATCAAGAGACCCAGTACTTC.

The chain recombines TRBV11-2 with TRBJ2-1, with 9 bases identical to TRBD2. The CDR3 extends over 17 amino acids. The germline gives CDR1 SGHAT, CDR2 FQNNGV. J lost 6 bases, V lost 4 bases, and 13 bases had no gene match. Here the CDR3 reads CASSWGSGGRASNEQFF. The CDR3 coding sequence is TGTGCCAGCAGCTGGGGATCGGGCGGGAGGGCCAGCAATGAGCAGTTCTTC.

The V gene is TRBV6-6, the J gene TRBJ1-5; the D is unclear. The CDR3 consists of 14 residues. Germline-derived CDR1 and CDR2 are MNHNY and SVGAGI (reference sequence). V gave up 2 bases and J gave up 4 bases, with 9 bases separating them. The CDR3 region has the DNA TGTGCCAGCAGTTACAGAGGGAGTAATCAGCCCCAGCATTTT. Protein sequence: CASSYRGSNQPQHF.

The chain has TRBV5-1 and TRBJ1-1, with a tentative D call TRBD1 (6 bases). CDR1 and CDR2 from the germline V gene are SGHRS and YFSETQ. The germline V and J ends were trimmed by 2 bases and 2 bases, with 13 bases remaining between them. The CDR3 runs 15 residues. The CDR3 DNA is TGCGCCAGCAGCTTTGATCAGGGGTTAAACACTGAAGCTTTCTTT. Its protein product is CASSFDQGLNTEAFF.

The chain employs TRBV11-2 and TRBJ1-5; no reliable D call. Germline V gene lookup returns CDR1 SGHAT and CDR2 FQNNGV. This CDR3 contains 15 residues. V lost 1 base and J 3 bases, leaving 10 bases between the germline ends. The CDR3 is CASSLVGGDNQPQHF. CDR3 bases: TGTGCCAGCAGCTTAGTGGGTGGAGACAATCAGCCCCAGCATTTT.

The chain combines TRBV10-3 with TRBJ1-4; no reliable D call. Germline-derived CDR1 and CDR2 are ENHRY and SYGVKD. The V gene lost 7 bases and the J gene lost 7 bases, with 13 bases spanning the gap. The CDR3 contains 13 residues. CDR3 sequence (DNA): TGTGCCATCAAGTCCAACGAGGGTGAAAAACTGTTTTTT. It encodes CAIKSNEGEKLFF.

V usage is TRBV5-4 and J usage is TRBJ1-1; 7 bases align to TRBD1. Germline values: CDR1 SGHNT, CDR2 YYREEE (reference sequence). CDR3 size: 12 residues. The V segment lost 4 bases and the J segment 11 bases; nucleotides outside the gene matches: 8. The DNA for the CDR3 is TGTGCCAGCAGCGACCTAAGGGGGCTGGCTTTCTTT. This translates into CASSDLRGLAFF.

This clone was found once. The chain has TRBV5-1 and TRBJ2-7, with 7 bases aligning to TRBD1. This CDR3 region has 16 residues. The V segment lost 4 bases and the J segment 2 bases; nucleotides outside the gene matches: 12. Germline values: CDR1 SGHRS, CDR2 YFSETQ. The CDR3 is CASSPEPQGTTYEQYF. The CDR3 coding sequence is TGCGCCAGCAGCCCGGAACCACAGGGGACGACCTACGAGCAGTACTTC.

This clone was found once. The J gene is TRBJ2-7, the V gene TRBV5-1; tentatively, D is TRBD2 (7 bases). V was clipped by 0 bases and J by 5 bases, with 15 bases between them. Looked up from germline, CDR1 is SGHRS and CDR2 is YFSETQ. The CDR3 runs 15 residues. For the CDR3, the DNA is TGCGCCAGCAGCTTGGCCGTCGGGGGGCGCGACGAGCAGTACGTC. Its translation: CASSLAVGGRDEQYV.

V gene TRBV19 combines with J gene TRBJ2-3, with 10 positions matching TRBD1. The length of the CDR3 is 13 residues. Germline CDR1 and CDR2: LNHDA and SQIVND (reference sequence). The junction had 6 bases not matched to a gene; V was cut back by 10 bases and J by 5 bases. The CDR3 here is CATWTGGGDTQYF. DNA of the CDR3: TGTGCCACTTGGACAGGGGGGGGAGATACGCAGTATTTT.

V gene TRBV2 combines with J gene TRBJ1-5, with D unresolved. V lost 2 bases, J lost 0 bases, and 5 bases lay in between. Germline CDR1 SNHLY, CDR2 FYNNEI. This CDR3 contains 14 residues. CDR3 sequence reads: CASSESYSNQPQHF. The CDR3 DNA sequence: TGTGCCAGCAGTGAAAGCTATAGCAATCAGCCCCAGCATTTT.

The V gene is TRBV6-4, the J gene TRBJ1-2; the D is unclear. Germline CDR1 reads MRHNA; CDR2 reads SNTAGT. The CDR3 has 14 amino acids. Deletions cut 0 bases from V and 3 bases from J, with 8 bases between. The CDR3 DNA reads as TGTGCCAGCAGTGACTCCCCCGGGGACTATGGCTACACCTTC. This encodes CASSDSPGDYGYTF.

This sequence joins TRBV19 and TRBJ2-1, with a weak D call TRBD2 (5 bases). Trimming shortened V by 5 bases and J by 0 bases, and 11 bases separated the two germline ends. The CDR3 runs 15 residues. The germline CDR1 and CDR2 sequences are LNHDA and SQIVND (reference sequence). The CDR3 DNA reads TGTGCCAGTAGTTCGGGGAGCCGCTCCTACAATGAGCAGTTCTTC. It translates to CASSSGSRSYNEQFF.

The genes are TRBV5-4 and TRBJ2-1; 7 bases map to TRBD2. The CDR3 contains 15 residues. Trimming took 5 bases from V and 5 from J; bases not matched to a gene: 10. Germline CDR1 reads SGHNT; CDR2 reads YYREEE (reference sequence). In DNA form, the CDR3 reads TGTGCCAGCAGTCGGGTAGCGGGTCCCAACAATGAGCAGTTCTTC. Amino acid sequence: CASSRVAGPNNEQFF. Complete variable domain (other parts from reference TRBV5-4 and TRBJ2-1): ETGVTQSPTHLIKTRGQQVTLRCSSQSGHNTVSWYQQALGQGPQFIFQYYREEENGRGNFPPRFSGLQFPNYSSELNVNALELDDSALYLCASSRVAGPNNEQFFGPGTRLTVL.

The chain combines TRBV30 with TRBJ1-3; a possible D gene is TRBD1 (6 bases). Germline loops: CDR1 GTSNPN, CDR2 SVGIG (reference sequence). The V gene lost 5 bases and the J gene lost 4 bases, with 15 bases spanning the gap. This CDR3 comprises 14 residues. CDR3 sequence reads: CAWGWGPAGNTIYF. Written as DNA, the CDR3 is TGTGCCTGGGGTTGGGGGCCCGCGGGAAACACCATATATTTT.

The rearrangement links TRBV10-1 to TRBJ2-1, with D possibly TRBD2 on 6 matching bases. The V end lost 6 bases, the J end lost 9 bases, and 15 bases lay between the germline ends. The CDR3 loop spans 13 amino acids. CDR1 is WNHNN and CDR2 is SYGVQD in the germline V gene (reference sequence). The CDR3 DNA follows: TGCGCCAGCAGCGGGACCCGGGGGTCTGAGCAGTTCTTC. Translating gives CASSGTRGSEQFF.

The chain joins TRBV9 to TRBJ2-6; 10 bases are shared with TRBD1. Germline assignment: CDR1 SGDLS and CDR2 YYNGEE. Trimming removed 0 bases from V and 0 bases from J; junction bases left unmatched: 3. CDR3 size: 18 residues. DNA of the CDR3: TGTGCCAGCAGCGTAGACAGGGACAGGGGCTCTGGGGCCAACGTCCTGACTTTC. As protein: CASSVDRDRGSGANVLTF.

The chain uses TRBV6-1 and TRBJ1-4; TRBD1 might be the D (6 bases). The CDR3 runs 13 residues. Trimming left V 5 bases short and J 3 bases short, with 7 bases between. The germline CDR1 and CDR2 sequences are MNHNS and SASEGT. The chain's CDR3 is CASSTGPNEKLFF. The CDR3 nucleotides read TGTGCCAGCAGTACAGGGCCTAATGAAAAACTGTTTTTT.

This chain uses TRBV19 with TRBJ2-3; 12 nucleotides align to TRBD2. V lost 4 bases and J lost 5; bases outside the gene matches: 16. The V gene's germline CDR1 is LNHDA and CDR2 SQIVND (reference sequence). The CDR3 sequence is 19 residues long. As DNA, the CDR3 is TGTGCCAGTAGTAACACAGCGACTAGCGGGAGAGGATTGATAGATACGCAGTATTTT. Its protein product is CASSNTATSGRGLIDTQYF. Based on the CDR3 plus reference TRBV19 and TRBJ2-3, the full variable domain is DGGITQSPKYLFRKEGQNVTLSCEQNLNHDAMYWYRQDPGQGLRLIYYSQIVNDFQKGDIAEGYSVSREKKESFPLTVTSAQKNPTAFYLCASSNTATSGRGLIDTQYFGPGTRLTVL.

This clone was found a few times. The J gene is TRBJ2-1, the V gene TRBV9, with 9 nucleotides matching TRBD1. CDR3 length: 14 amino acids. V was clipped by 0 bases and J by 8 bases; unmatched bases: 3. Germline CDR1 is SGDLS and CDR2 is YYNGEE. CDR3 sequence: CASSVEQGAYEQFF. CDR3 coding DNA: TGTGCCAGCAGCGTAGAACAGGGGGCATATGAGCAGTTCTTC. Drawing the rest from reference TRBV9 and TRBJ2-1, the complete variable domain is DSGVTQTPKHLITATGQRVTLRCSPRSGDLSVYWYQQSLDQGLQFLIQYYNGEERAKGNILERFSAQQFPDLHSELNLSSLELGDSALYFCASSVEQGAYEQFFGPGTRLTVL.

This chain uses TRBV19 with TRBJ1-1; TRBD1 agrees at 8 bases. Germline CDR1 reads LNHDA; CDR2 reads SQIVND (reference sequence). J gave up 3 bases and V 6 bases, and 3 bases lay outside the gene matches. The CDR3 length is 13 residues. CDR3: CASRKDRDTEAFF. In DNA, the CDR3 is TGTGCCAGTAGGAAGGACAGGGACACTGAAGCTTTCTTT.

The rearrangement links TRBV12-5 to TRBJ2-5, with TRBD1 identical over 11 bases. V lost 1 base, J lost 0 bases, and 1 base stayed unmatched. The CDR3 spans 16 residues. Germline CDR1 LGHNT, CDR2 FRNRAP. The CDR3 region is CASGLGDRGDQETQYF. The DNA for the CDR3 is TGTGCTAGTGGTTTGGGGGACAGGGGGGACCAAGAGACCCAGTACTTC.